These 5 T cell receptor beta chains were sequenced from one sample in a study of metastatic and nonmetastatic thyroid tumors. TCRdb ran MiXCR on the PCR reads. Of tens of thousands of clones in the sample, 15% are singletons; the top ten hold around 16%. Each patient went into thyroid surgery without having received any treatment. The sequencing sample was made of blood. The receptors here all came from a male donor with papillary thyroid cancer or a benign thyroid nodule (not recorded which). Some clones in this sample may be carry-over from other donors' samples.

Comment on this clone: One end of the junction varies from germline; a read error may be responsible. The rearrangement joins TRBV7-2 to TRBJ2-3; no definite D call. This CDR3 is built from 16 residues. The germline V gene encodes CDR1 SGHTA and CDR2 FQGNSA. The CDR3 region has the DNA TGTGCCAGCAGCTTAGCGTCGACGGTCGGGCAAGATACACAGTATTTT. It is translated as CASSLASTVGQDTQYF.

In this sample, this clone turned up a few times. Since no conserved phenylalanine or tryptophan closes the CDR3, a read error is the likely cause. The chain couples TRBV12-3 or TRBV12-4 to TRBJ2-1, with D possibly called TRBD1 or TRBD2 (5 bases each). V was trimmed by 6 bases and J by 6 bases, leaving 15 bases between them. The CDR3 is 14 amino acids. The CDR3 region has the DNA TGTGCCAGCAGCTCCTGGGGGTATATCAATGAGCAGTTCCTC. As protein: CASSSWGYINEQFL.

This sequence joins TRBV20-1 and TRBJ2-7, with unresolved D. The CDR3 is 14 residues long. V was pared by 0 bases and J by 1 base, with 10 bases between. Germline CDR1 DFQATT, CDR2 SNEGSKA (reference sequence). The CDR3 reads CSARDPGGSYEQYF. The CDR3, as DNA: TGCAGTGCTAGAGATCCGGGCGGATCCTACGAGCAGTACTTC.

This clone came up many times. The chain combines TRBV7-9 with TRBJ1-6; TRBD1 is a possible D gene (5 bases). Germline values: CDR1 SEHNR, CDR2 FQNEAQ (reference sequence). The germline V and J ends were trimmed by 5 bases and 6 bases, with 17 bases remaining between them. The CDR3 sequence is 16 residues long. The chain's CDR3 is CASSPIRGEGNSPLHF. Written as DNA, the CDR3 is TGTGCCAGCAGCCCAATCCGGGGGGAGGGTAATTCACCCCTCCACTTT.

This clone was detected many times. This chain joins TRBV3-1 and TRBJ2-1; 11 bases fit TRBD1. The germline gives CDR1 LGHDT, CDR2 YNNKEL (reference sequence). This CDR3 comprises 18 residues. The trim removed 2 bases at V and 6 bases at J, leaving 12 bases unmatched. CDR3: CASSQTSWTGGFGNEQFF. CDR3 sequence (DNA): TGTGCCAGCAGCCAAACCTCGTGGACAGGGGGCTTTGGCAATGAGCAGTTCTTC.